Each of the 17 T cell receptor beta chains below was sequenced from the same sample in a study of OX40 agonist ivuxolimab in advanced cancers. The table came from immunoSEQ multiplex PCR; TCRdb's copy has only in-frame clones and leaves some out. This table holds over 25,000 clones, more than 75% found once. The sequencing here drew on CD4+ or CD8+ T cells sorted from blood, taken in a trial of the OX40 agonist ivuxolimab. These receptors were taken from an adult with an advanced solid tumor such as melanoma, head and neck, liver or kidney cancer.

This clone was seen a single time. This chain uses TRBV4-1 with TRBJ2-2; 9 bases fit TRBD2. This CDR3 comprises 19 residues. Per the germline V gene, CDR1 is MGHRA and CDR2 is YSYEKL. Losses at the gene ends were 1 base for V and 0 bases for J; bases not matched to a gene: 9. CDR3 in amino acids: CASSQVLAGTVPNTGELFF. CDR3 coding DNA: TGCGCCAGCAGCCAAGTACTAGCGGGTACGGTCCCGAACACCGGGGAGCTGTTTTTT.

The chain recombines TRBV9 with TRBJ2-3; 13 bases agree with TRBD2. CDR1 and CDR2 from the germline V gene are SGDLS and YYNGEE. V dropped 4 bases and J dropped 4; count of bases not matched to a gene: 6. CDR3 length equals 16 residues. The CDR3 loop reads CASSPRTSGRPDTQYF. The CDR3 bases are TGTGCCAGCAGCCCGAGGACTAGCGGGAGACCAGATACGCAGTATTTT.

The V gene is TRBV7-9, the J gene TRBJ1-3; 8 bases align to TRBD1. Germline CDR1 is SEHNR and CDR2 is FQNEAQ (reference sequence). The CDR3 sequence is 16 residues long. After removal of 6 bases from V and 0 bases from J, the junction contained 7 bases not matched to a gene. This CDR3 is CASRPSGGPSGNTIYF. The CDR3 region has the DNA TGTGCCAGCAGACCATCAGGGGGCCCCTCTGGAAACACCATATATTTT. The whole variable domain, remainder taken from reference TRBV7-9 and TRBJ1-3, is DTGVSQNPRHKITKRGQNVTFRCDPISEHNRLYWYRQTLGQGPEFLTYFQNEAQLEKSRLLSDRFSAERPKGSFSTLEIQRTEQGDSAMYLCASRPSGGPSGNTIYFGEGSWLTVV.

This rearrangement joins TRBV5-1 to TRBJ2-2, with 7 bases fitting TRBD2. CDR3 size: 13 residues. Germline CDR1 and CDR2: SGHRS and YFSETQ. V lost 3 bases and J lost 6; bases outside the gene matches: 2. The CDR3 is CASSWAGAGELFF. CDR3 coding DNA: TGCGCCAGCAGCTGGGCGGGGGCCGGGGAGCTGTTTTTT. The full variable domain, completed using reference TRBV5-1 and TRBJ2-2, is KAGVTQTPRYLIKTRGQQVTLSCSPISGHRSVSWYQQTPGQGLQFLFEYFSETQRNKGNFPGRFSGRQFSNSRSEMNVSTLELGDSALYLCASSWAGAGELFFGEGSRLTVL.

The gene calls are TRBV5-4 and TRBJ2-3, with D perhaps matching TRBD1 (5 bases). This CDR3 spans 14 amino acids. Trimming took 3 bases from V and 2 from J, leaving 10 bases between them. The germline CDR1 and CDR2 sequences are SGHNT and YYREEE (reference sequence). CDR3 in amino acids: CASSWGPYTDTQYF. CDR3 bases: TGTGCCAGCAGCTGGGGCCCCTACACAGATACGCAGTATTTT.

The rearrangement links TRBV9 to TRBJ2-1; TRBD1 matches 9 bases. With 0 bases clipped from V and 6 bases from J, the junction kept 7 bases outside the gene matches. This CDR3 spans 16 amino acids. Germline V lookup: CDR1 SGDLS, CDR2 YYNGEE. This chain's CDR3 is CASSVVRDRVSNEQFF. For the CDR3, the DNA is TGTGCCAGCAGCGTAGTTAGGGACAGGGTTTCCAATGAGCAGTTCTTC.

The V and J genes are TRBV6-4 and TRBJ2-3; 7 bases line up with TRBD2. The length of the CDR3 is 16 residues. Germline V gene data show CDR1 as MRHNA and CDR2 as SNTAGT. After removal of 0 bases from V and 4 bases from J, the junction contained 7 bases not matched to a gene. The CDR3 loop is CASSDSRGSGADTQYF. DNA for the CDR3: TGTGCCAGCAGTGACTCGCGCGGGAGTGGGGCAGATACGCAGTATTTT.

This sequence joins TRBV11-2 and TRBJ1-4, with 7 bases identical to TRBD1. Germline V gene lookup returns CDR1 SGHAT and CDR2 FQNNGV. V shed 2 bases and J 8 bases; nucleotides not matched to a gene: 11. The CDR3 covers 16 residues. The CDR3 spells CASSLSLDRVGEKLFF. In DNA, the CDR3 is TGTGCCAGCAGCTTAAGCCTCGACAGGGTGGGCGAAAAACTGTTTTTT.

The chain recombines TRBV27 with TRBJ1-1; D not certain. The germline CDR1 and CDR2 sequences are MNHEY and SMNVEV (reference sequence). V gave up 2 bases and J gave up 0 bases, with 7 bases separating them. The CDR3 covers 14 residues. As DNA, the CDR3 is TGTGCCAGCAGTTTAAGTCTAATGAACACTGAAGCTTTCTTT. It yields the protein CASSLSLMNTEAFF.

This chain joins TRBV7-9 and TRBJ2-5; 7 bases line up with TRBD1. V shed 4 bases and J 4 bases; nucleotides not matched to a gene: 12. There are 16 residues in the CDR3. CDR1 and CDR2 from the germline V gene are SEHNR and FQNEAQ (reference sequence). CDR3 nucleotides: TGTGCCAGCAGCTCAATCGGGACAGCTGGAGGAGAGACCCAGTACTTC. It translates to CASSSIGTAGGETQYF.

This clone came up once. The chain recombines TRBV7-9 with TRBJ2-7; 9 bases map to TRBD2. From germline, CDR1 is SEHNR and CDR2 FQNEAQ (reference sequence). The V gene end was trimmed by 5 bases and the J gene end by 7 bases; junction bases not matched to a gene: 18. The CDR3 contains 17 residues. This chain's CDR3 is CASSLIPLAGTAGEQYF. The CDR3 nucleotides are TGTGCCAGCAGCCTTATACCACTAGCGGGTACTGCGGGGGAGCAGTACTTC.

This sequence joins TRBV19 and TRBJ1-4; a possible D gene is TRBD1 (5 bases). The V gene's germline CDR1 is LNHDA and CDR2 SQIVND (reference sequence). The ends were cut back, 5 bases at V and 0 bases at J, with 16 bases in the middle. The CDR3 is 17 amino acids. The CDR3 protein is CASSLPQGGATNEKLFF. The CDR3 DNA sequence: TGTGCCAGTAGTCTACCCCAGGGCGGGGCAACTAATGAAAAACTGTTTTTT.

This clone has only a few counts. The junction and the germline gene differ at one end; a read error may be behind it. The genes are TRBV5-4 and TRBJ2-5; 12 bases align to TRBD2. Germline assignment: CDR1 SGHNT and CDR2 YYREEE (reference sequence). The CDR3 spans 12 residues. CDR3 residues: CASSLDRTSGDF. CDR3 coding DNA: TGTGCCAGCAGCTTGGACAGGACTAGCGGGGACTTC.

This clone is a singleton in its sample. The chain links TRBV28 to TRBJ2-1, with a weak D call TRBD2 (6 bases). Trimming pared 5 bases from V and 9 bases from J, leaving 23 bases between. Germline-derived CDR1 and CDR2 are MDHEN and SYDVKM. The length of the CDR3 is 16 residues. CDR3 sequence (DNA): TGTGCCAGCAGTACGCCGGAGGGCCCACAATTCGGTGAGCAGTTCTTC. Translation: CASSTPEGPQFGEQFF.

The rearrangement joins TRBV20-1 to TRBJ1-1, with D unresolved. V lost 1 base and J 5 bases, leaving 5 bases between the germline ends. CDR1 DFQATT and CDR2 SNEGSKA come from the germline V gene (reference sequence). The CDR3 runs 11 residues. CDR3 coding DNA: TGCAGTGCTAGAGGTGGAACTGAAGCTTTCTTT. Protein sequence: CSARGGTEAFF.

The chain joins TRBV7-9 to TRBJ2-7; 10 bases match TRBD1. Germline CDR1 is SEHNR and CDR2 is FQNEAQ (reference sequence). V shed 1 base and J 0 bases; nucleotides not matched to a gene: 3. The CDR3 extends over 16 amino acids. CDR3 in DNA: TGTGCCAGCAGCTTAGTAGGGACAGGGGTCTCCTACGAGCAGTACTTC. It codes for CASSLVGTGVSYEQYF.

This chain links TRBV2 with TRBJ2-7, with 8 nucleotides matching TRBD1. The CDR3 is 14 residues long. Per germline, CDR1 SNHLY and CDR2 FYNNEI. The V and J ends lost 6 bases and 2 bases, in that order; junction bases with no gene match: 6. DNA of the CDR3: TGTGCCAGCAGAGGGACAGGAGACCCCTACGAGCAGTACTTC. Amino acids: CASRGTGDPYEQYF.